These 12 T cell receptor beta chains were all obtained from the same sample, sequenced in a study of blood T cell repertoires in COVID-19. Clones were read by immunoSEQ multiplex PCR, and TCRdb kept only the in-frame ones, dropping some. The sample lists roughly 320,000 clones, 90% occurring once. The sample taken for sequencing was PBMCs or T cells enriched from blood (not recorded which). The receptors shown here come from a woman aged 25 to 39 who had been exposed to COVID-19.

CDR3: CASSPGGRGAGYGYTF. CDR3 sequence (DNA): TGTGCCAGCAGCCCGGGGGGTCGGGGGGCAGGGTATGGCTACACCTTC. The chain carries TRBV7-8 and TRBJ1-2, with D perhaps TRBD1 (6 bases). Trimming removed 5 bases from V and 5 bases from J, with 21 bases in between. The CDR3 length is 16 residues. Germline-derived CDR1 and CDR2 are SGHVS and FQNEAQ.

The V and J genes are TRBV4-1 and TRBJ2-1; D may be TRBD2 (6 bases). Germline V CDR1 and CDR2: MGHRA, YSYEKL. The length of the CDR3 is 13 residues. Trimming pared 3 bases from V and 8 bases from J, leaving 11 bases between. The CDR3 nucleotides are TGCGCCAGCAGCCATAGGAGGGCCCATGAGCAGTTCTTC. It translates to CASSHRRAHEQFF.

This clone has just a few counts. CDR3 region: CASSDTRGQPQHF. The CDR3 nucleotides read TGTGCCAGCAGTGACACCAGAGGGCAGCCCCAGCATTTT. V usage is TRBV2 and J usage is TRBJ1-5, with D uncertain. This CDR3 is built from 13 residues. Per germline, CDR1 SNHLY and CDR2 FYNNEI. Between the trimmed V and J ends, which lost 3 bases and 7 bases, there was a span of 10 bases.

This clone was observed once. J is TRBJ1-2 and V is TRBV6-5; D is perhaps TRBD1 (5 bases). CDR3 length: 15 amino acids. The germline V gene has CDR1 MNHEY and CDR2 SVGAGI. Between the trimmed V and J ends, which lost 0 bases and 4 bases, there was a span of 12 bases. The CDR3 is CASSYSGGRPYGYTF. CDR3 sequence (DNA): TGTGCCAGCAGTTACTCGGGGGGACGACCCTATGGCTACACCTTC.

This chain uses TRBV6-5 with TRBJ1-1; possible D gene TRBD1, 6 bases. V dropped 2 bases and J dropped 7 bases, with 14 bases sitting between them. Germline lookup yields CDR1 MNHEY and CDR2 SVGAGI. The CDR3 consists of 14 residues. CDR3 DNA sequence: TGTGCCAGCAGTTACCAGAGGACAGACGGTGAAGCTTTCTTT. Translating gives CASSYQRTDGEAFF.

CDR3 residues: CASSQEQGLFYGYTF. In DNA, the CDR3 is TGTGCCAGCAGCCAAGAACAGGGGCTTTTCTATGGCTACACCTTC. The chain combines TRBV3-1 (or the pseudogene TRBV3-2) with TRBJ1-2; 7 positions agree with TRBD1. Germline values: CDR1 LGHDT, CDR2 YNNKEL (reference sequence). The CDR3 is made up of 15 amino acids. V lost 0 bases to trimming and J lost 4 bases; unmatched junction nucleotides: 5.

The chain carries TRBV6-5 and TRBJ1-6, with 9 bases that match TRBD1. V was clipped by 3 bases and J by 10 bases; unmatched bases: 10. Germline assignment: CDR1 MNHEY and CDR2 SVGAGI. CDR3 length: 16 amino acids. This chain's CDR3 is CASSYQGQGGASPLHF. DNA of the CDR3: TGTGCCAGCAGTTATCAGGGACAGGGTGGAGCGTCACCCCTCCACTTT.

V gene TRBV6-5 combines with J gene TRBJ1-5, with TRBD1 matching over 9 bases. Trimming took 4 bases from V and 7 from J; bases not matched to a gene: 11. The germline CDR1 and CDR2 sequences are MNHEY and SVGAGI. The CDR3 length is 16 residues. This CDR3 is CASSSRTGGWGQPQHF. In nucleotides, the CDR3 is TGTGCCAGCAGTTCTCGAACAGGGGGCTGGGGACAGCCCCAGCATTTT.

J is TRBJ2-5 and V is TRBV10-3, with D possibly TRBD1 on 6 matching bases. The CDR3 sequence is 14 residues long. Germline-derived CDR1 and CDR2 are ENHRY and SYGVKD. V was clipped by 8 bases and J by 2 bases, with 15 bases between them. The DNA for the CDR3 is TGTGCCATCGGGCGACAGGTATCACAAGAGACCCAGTACTTC. Translation: CAIGRQVSQETQYF.

This chain links TRBV5-1 with TRBJ1-4; 11 positions agree with TRBD1. There are 15 residues in the CDR3. After removal of 3 bases from V and 7 bases from J, the junction contained 5 bases not matched to a gene. Per germline, CDR1 SGHRS and CDR2 YFSETQ. The CDR3 spells CASSSWTGGIEKLFF. The DNA for the CDR3 is TGCGCCAGCAGCTCATGGACAGGGGGCATTGAAAAACTGTTTTTT.

The chain joins TRBV30 to TRBJ1-2, with a weak D call TRBD1 (6 bases). The germline V gene has CDR1 GTSNPN and CDR2 SVGIG (reference sequence). V lost 5 bases to trimming and J lost 4 bases, with 17 bases between them. This CDR3 is 14 amino acids long. CDR3 in amino acids: CAWEQGLDLYGYTF. CDR3 nucleotide sequence: TGTGCCTGGGAACAGGGATTGGACCTCTATGGCTACACCTTC.

The J gene is TRBJ2-3, the V gene TRBV5-4; 8 bases match TRBD2. The V gene's germline CDR1 is SGHNT and CDR2 YYREEE (reference sequence). The CDR3 totals 16 residues. Trimming cost V 0 bases and J 1 base; bases outside gene matches: 4. The CDR3 sequence is CASSLGRGGRTDTQYF. The DNA of the CDR3 is TGTGCCAGCAGCTTGGGGCGCGGGGGGCGCACAGATACGCAGTATTTT. The full variable domain, with the rest looked up from reference TRBV5-4 and TRBJ2-3, is ETGVTQSPTHLIKTRGQQVTLRCSSQSGHNTVSWYQQALGQGPQFIFQYYREEENGRGNFPPRFSGLQFPNYSSELNVNALELDDSALYLCASSLGRGGRTDTQYFGPGTRLTVL.